Given below is one TCR beta chain in context. Its target is unknown. An end of the junction does not agree with germline; a read error may underlie this. This record comes from a study of cytomegalovirus exposure and HLA in healthy donors. Overall study: Most genotyped donors, around 86% of 350 to 500, had Caucasian-associated genetic ancestry. Study-wide findings and caveats: Trimming of TCR beta V- and J-genes showed a link, identified in a later analysis, to a missense DCLRE1C variant.

There were likely unrecorded immune exposures, though donors were nominally healthy when sampled. The PCR used 60 Vbeta and 13 Jbeta primers. Only in-frame clones appear in the TCRdb table, and some are missing; sequencing was by immunoSEQ multiplex PCR. This sample's table has about 140,000 clones. Germline CDR1 SGHTA, CDR2 FQGNSA. This CDR3 comprises 16 residues. This clonotype was obtained from a man aged 35-49 years in good health and CMV-seronegative. The sequenced sample consisted of PBMCs. The chain employs TRBV7-2 and TRBJ1-6; TRBD1 might be the D (5 bases). The CDR3 bases are TGTGCCAGCAGCCTAGCGGGTGCGGGGGTTAATTCACCCCTCCACTTT. Translation: CASSLAGAGVNSPLHF.